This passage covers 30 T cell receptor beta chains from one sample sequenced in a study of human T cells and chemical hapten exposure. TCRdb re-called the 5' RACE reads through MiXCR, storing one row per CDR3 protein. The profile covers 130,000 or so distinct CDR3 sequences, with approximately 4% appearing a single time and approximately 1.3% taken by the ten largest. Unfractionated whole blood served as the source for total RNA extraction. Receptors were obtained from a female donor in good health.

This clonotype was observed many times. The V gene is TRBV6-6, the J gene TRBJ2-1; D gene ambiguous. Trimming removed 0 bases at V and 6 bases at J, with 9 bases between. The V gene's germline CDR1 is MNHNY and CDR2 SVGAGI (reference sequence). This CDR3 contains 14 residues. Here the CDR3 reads CASSYSQVFNEQFF. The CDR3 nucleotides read TGTGCCAGCAGTTACTCGCAAGTCTTCAATGAGCAGTTCTTC.

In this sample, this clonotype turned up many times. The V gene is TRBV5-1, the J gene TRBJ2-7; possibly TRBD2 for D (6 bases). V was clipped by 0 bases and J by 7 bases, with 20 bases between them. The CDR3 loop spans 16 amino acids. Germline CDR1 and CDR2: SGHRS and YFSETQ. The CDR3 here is CASSLAVRAPGGEQYF. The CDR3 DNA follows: TGCGCCAGCAGCTTGGCCGTCCGGGCCCCCGGGGGTGAGCAGTACTTC.

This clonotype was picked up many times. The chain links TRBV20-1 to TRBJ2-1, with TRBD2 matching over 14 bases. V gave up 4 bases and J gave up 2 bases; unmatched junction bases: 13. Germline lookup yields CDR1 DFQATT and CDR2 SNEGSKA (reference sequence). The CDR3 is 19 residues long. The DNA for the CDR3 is TGCAGTGCTATCGGGACTAGCGGGGGTCCCCGACGCCCCTACAATGAGCAGTTCTTC. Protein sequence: CSAIGTSGGPRRPYNEQFF.

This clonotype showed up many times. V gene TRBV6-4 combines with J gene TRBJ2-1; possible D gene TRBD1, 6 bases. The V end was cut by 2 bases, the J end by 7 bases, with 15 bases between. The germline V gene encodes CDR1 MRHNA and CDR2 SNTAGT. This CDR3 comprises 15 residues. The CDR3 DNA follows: TGTGCCAGCAGTGACGGCCAGGGGACGTTGAATGAGCAGTTCTTC. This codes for CASSDGQGTLNEQFF.

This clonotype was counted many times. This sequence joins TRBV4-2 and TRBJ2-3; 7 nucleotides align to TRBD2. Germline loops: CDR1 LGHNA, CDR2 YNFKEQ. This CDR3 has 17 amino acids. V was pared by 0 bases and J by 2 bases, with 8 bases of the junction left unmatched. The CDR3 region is CASSQDRGGGLTDTQYF. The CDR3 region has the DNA TGTGCCAGCAGCCAAGATCGTGGCGGGGGACTCACAGATACGCAGTATTTT.

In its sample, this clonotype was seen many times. Here the CDR3 DNA reads TGTGCCAGCAGCCAAAAATCAAGCGGGGGGCAGTTCTTC. Amino acid sequence: CASSQKSSGGQFF. J is TRBJ2-1 and V is TRBV3-1, with 8 bases fitting TRBD2. Trimming took 2 bases from V and 12 from J; bases not matched to a gene: 6. In germline, CDR1 is LGHDT, CDR2 YNNKEL (reference sequence). The CDR3 is 13 amino acids.

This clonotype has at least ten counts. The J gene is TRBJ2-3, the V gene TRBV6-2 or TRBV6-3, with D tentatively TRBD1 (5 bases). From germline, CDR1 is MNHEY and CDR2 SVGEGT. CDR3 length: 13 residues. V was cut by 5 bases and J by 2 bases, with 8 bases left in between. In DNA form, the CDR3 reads TGTGCCAGCAGTGGGGCTGACACAGATACGCAGTATTTT. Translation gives CASSGADTDTQYF.

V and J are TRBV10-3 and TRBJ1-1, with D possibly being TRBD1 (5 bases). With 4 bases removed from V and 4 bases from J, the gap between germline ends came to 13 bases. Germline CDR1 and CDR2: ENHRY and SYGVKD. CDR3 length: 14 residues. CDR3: CAISASGDRTEAFF. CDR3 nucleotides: TGTGCCATCAGTGCCTCGGGGGATCGCACTGAAGCTTTCTTT.

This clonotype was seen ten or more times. CDR3: CASSEALPYRNTEAFF. DNA for the CDR3: TGTGCCAGCAGTGAAGCGCTTCCGTACAGGAACACTGAAGCTTTCTTT. The chain has TRBV6-1 and TRBJ1-1; no clear D. CDR1 MNHNS and CDR2 SASEGT come from the germline V gene. Trimming cost V 0 bases and J 1 base, with 12 bases left between them. The CDR3 extends over 16 amino acids.

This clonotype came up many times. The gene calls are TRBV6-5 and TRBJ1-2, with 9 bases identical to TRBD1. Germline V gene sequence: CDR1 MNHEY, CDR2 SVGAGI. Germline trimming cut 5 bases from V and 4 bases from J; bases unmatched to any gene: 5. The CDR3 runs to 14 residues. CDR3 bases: TGTGCCAGCAGTCCCAGGACAGGGGCCTATGGCTACACCTTC. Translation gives CASSPRTGAYGYTF.

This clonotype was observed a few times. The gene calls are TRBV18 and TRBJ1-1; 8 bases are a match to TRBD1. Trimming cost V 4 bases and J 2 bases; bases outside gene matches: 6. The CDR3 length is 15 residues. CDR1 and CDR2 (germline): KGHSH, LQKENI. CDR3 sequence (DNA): TGTGCCAGCTCACAAACGACAGGGGCTAACACTGAAGCTTTCTTT. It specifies CASSQTTGANTEAFF.

The CDR3 sequence: CASSLSGVHTGELFF. The CDR3 DNA reads TGTGCCAGCAGCCTCTCCGGCGTTCACACCGGGGAGCTGTTTTTT. The chain carries TRBV11-2 and TRBJ2-2; no clear D gene. The length of the CDR3 is 15 residues. In germline, CDR1 is SGHAT, CDR2 FQNNGV. Deletions cut 5 bases from V and 3 bases from J, with 13 bases between. The full variable domain, with the rest looked up from reference TRBV11-2 and TRBJ2-2, is EAGVAQSPRYKIIEKRQSVAFWCNPISGHATLYWYQQILGQGPKLLIQFQNNGVVDDSQLPKDRFSAERLKGVDSTLKIQPAKLEDSAVYLCASSLSGVHTGELFFGEGSRLTVL.

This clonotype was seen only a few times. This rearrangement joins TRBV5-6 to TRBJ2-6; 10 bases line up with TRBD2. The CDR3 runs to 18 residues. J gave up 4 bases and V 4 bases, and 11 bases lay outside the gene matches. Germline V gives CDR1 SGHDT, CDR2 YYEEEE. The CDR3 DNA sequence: TGTGCCAGCAGCCCGGGACTAGCGTCCCCCTCAGGGGCCAACGTCCTGACTTTC. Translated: CASSPGLASPSGANVLTF.

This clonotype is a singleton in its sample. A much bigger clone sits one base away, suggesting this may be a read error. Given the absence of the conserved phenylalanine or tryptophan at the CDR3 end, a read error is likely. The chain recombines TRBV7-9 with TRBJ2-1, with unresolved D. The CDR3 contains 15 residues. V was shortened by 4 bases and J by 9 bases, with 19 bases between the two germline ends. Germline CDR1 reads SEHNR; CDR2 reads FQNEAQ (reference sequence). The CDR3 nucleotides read TGTGCCAGCAGCTCCTTGACATCGGTGGATATTGAGCAGTTCTAC. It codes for CASSSLTSVDIEQFY.

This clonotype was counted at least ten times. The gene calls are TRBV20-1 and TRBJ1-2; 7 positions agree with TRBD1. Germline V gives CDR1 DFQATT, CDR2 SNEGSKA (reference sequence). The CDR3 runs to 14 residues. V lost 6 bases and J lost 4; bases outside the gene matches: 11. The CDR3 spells CSAPTGQGVYGYTF. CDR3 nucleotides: TGCAGTGCCCCGACAGGGCAAGGGGTCTATGGCTACACCTTC.

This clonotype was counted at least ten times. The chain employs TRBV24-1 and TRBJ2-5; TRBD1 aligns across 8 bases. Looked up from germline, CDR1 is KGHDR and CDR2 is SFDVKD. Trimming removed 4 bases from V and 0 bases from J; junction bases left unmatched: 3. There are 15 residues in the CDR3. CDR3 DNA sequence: TGTGCCACCAGTGACCCGGGACAGGACCAAGAGACCCAGTACTTC. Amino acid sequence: CATSDPGQDQETQYF.

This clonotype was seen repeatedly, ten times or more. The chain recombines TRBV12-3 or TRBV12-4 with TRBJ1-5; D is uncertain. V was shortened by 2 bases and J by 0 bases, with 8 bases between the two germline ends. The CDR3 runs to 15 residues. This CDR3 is CASSLSVYSNQPQHF. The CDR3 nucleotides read TGTGCCAGCAGTTTATCCGTATATAGCAATCAGCCCCAGCATTTT.

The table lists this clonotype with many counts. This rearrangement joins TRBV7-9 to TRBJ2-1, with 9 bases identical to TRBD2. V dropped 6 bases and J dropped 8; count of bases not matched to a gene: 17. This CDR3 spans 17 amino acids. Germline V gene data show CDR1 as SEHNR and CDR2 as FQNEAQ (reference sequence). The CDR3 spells CASRPRLGLAGSHEQFF. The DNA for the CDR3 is TGTGCCAGCAGACCGAGGCTGGGTCTAGCGGGGTCCCATGAGCAGTTCTTC.

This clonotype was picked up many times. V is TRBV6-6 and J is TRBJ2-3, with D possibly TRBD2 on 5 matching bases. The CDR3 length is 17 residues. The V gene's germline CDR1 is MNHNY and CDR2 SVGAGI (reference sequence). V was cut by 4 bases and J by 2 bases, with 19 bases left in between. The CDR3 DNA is TGTGCCAGCAGTTCCCCCGAGACGGGGATGTACACAGATACGCAGTATTTT. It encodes CASSSPETGMYTDTQYF.

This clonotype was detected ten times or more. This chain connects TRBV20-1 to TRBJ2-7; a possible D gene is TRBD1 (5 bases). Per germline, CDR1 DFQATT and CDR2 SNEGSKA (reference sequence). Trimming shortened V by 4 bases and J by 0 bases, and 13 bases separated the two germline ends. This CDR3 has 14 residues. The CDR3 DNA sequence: TGCAGTGCTACCCTCAGGGTCAGCTCCTACGAGCAGTACTTC. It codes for CSATLRVSSYEQYF.

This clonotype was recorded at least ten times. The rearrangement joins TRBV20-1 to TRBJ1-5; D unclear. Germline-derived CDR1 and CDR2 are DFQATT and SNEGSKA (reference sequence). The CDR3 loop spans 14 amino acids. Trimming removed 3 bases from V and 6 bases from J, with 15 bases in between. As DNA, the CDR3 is TGCAGTGCTAGTGAGGTGCAGTCTGTTCAGCCCCAGCATTTT. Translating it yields CSASEVQSVQPQHF.

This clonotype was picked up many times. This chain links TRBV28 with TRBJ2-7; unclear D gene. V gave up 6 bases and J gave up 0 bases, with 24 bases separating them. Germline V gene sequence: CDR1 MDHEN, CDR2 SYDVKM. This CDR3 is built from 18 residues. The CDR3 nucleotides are TGTGCCAGCAGCGTCCCGCTGAGGTCTGGGTCCCCCTCCTACGAGCAGTACTTC. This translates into CASSVPLRSGSPSYEQYF. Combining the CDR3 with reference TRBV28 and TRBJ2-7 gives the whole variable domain DVKVTQSSRYLVKRTGEKVFLECVQDMDHENMFWYRQDPGLGLRLIYFSYDVKMKEKGDIPEGYSVSREKKERFSLILESASTNQTSMYLCASSVPLRSGSPSYEQYFGPGTRLTVT.

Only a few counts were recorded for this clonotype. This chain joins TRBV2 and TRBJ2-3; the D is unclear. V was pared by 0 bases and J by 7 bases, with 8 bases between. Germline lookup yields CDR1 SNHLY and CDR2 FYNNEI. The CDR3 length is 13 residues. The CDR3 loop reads CASSEAFGYTQYF. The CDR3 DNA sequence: TGTGCCAGCAGTGAAGCCTTCGGATATACGCAGTATTTT.

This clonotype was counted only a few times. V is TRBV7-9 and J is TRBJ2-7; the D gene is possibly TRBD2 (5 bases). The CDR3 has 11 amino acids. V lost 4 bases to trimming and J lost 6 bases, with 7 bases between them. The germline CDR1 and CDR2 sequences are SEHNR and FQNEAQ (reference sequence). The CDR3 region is CASSWTVEQYF. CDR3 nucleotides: TGTGCCAGCAGCTGGACTGTCGAGCAGTACTTC.

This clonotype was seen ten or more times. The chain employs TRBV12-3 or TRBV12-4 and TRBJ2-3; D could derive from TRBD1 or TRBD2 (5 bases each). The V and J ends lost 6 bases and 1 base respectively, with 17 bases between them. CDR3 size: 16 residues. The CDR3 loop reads CASSAAGAGRTDTQYF. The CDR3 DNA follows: TGTGCCAGCAGCGCCGCCGGGGCGGGCCGCACAGATACGCAGTATTTT.

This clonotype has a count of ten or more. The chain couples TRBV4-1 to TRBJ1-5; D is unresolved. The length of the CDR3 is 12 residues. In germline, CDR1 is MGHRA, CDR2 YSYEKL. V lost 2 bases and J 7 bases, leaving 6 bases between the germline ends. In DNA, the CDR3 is TGCGCCAGCAGCCAACCAGGCCAGCCCCAGCATTTT. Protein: CASSQPGQPQHF.

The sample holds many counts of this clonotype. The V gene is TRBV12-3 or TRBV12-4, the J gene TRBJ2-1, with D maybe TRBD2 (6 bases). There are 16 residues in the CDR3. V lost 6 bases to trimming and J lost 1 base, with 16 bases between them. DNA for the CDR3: TGTGCCAGCAGACACGCCGGGACTTTGTCCTACAATGAGCAGTTCTTC. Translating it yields CASRHAGTLSYNEQFF.

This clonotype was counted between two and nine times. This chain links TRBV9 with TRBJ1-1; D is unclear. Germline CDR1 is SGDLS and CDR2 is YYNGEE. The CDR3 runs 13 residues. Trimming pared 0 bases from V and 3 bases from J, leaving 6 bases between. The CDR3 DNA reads TGTGCCAGCAGCGTAGAGCTAGACACTGAAGCTTTCTTT. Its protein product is CASSVELDTEAFF.

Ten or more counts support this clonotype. In DNA form, the CDR3 reads TGTGCCAGCAAGCTCAGTGGGGAAAAACTGTTTTTT. The encoded protein is CASKLSGEKLFF. The chain uses TRBV6-6 and TRBJ1-4, with D unclear. Per the germline V gene, CDR1 is MNHNY and CDR2 is SVGAGI (reference sequence). V was clipped by 7 bases and J by 8 bases, with 11 bases between them. The CDR3 consists of 12 residues.

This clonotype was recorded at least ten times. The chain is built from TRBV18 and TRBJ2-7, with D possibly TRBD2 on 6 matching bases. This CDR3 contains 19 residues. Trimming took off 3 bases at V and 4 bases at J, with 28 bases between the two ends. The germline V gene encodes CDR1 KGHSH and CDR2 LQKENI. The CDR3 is CASSPSGREITLAGYEQYF. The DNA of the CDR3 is TGTGCCAGCTCACCCTCGGGCCGGGAGATCACCCTTGCAGGGTACGAGCAGTACTTC. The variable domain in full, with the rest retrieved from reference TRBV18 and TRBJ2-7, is NAGVMQNPRHLVRRRGQEARLRCSPMKGHSHVYWYRQLPEEGLKFMVYLQKENIIDESGMPKERFSAEFPKEGPSILRIQQVVRGDSAAYFCASSPSGREITLAGYEQYFGPGTRLTVT.